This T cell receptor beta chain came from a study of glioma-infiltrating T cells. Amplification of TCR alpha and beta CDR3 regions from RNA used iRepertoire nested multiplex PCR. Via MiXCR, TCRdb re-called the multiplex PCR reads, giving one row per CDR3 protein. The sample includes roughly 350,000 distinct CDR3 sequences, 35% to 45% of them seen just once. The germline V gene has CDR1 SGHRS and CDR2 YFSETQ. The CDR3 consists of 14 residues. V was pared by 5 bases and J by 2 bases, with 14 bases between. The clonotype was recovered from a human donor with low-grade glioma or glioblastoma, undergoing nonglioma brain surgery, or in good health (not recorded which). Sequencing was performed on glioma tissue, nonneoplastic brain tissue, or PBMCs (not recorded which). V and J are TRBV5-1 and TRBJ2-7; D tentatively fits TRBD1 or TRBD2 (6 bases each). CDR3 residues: CASREGGGTYEQYF. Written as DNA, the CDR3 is TGCGCCAGCAGGGAAGGAGGGGGGACCTACGAGCAGTACTTC. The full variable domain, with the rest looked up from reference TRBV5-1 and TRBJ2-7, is KAGVTQTPRYLIKTRGQQVTLSCSPISGHRSVSWYQQTPGQGLQFLFEYFSETQRNKGNFPGRFSGRQFSNSRSEMNVSTLELGDSALYLCASREGGGTYEQYFGPGTRLTVT.